This T cell receptor beta chain came from a study of T cells in localized non-small cell lung cancer. Method: immunoSEQ multiplex PCR; TCRdb's copy keeps in-frame clones and lacks some. The sample lists 100,000 to 150,000 clones, more than 70% occurring once. Regarding this clone: Antigen: not known.

The V end lost 5 bases, the J end lost 7 bases, and 6 bases lay between the germline ends. This CDR3 is built from 10 residues. The germline CDR1 and CDR2 sequences are DFQATT and SNEGSKA (reference sequence). Findings and limits, study-wide: Uninvolved adjacent lung showed higher T cell clonality than tumor. Appearances in adjacent lung were noted for a median around 55 of the top 100 tumor clones. Tumor samples were not multi-region, leaving intratumor heterogeneity unexcluded. In the blood, greater T cell density corresponded to longer overall survival.

The sample consisted of peripheral blood, taken before any cancer treatment. The V gene is TRBV20-1, the J gene TRBJ2-1; D gene unclear. This receptor was obtained from a female donor older than 55 with stage I lung adenocarcinoma. CDR3 residues: CSARLNEQFF. The CDR3 DNA follows: TGCAGTGCTCGACTGAATGAGCAGTTCTTC.